These 6 T cell receptor beta chains were sequenced from one sample in a study of PD-1 blockade in mismatch repair-deficient tumors. Measured with immunoSEQ multiplex PCR; TCRdb has only the in-frame clones, and not every one. The sample yields around 50,000 clones, about 80% seen once. The sequencing used peripheral blood, collected 4 weeks after starting pembrolizumab. The receptors stem from an adult with mismatch repair-deficient cancer.

The chain uses TRBV13 and TRBJ1-2; the D gene is possibly TRBD1 (6 bases). Germline V CDR1 and CDR2: PRHDT, FYEKMQ (reference sequence). With 4 bases removed from V and 7 bases from J, the gap between germline ends came to 16 bases. There are 14 residues in the CDR3. The CDR3 region is CASSSLLGQAGYTF. CDR3 coding DNA: TGTGCCAGCAGCTCGCTCCTGGGACAAGCTGGCTACACCTTC.

The chain carries TRBV30 and TRBJ1-5, with D perhaps TRBD1 (5 bases). Trimming took 2 bases from V and 7 from J, leaving 12 bases between them. Germline V gives CDR1 GTSNPN, CDR2 SVGIG (reference sequence). CDR3 length: 13 residues. CDR3 in amino acids: CAWSPQGLQPQHF. CDR3 nucleotides: TGTGCCTGGAGTCCCCAGGGTTTGCAGCCCCAGCATTTT.

Only a few counts were recorded for this clone. V gene TRBV10-1 combines with J gene TRBJ1-5; 9 nucleotides match TRBD1. The germline V gene encodes CDR1 WNHNN and CDR2 SYGVQD (reference sequence). CDR3 length equals 18 residues. The V segment lost 5 bases and the J segment 6 bases; nucleotides outside the gene matches: 17. Written as DNA, the CDR3 is TGCGCCAGCAGTTTTGGTCCCGGGACAGGGTATGGGTGTCAGCCCCAGCATTTT. Translated: CASSFGPGTGYGCQPQHF.

The chain carries TRBV30 and TRBJ2-5; D unresolved. This CDR3 spans 15 amino acids. Germline V gene lookup returns CDR1 GTSNPN and CDR2 SVGIG (reference sequence). V shed 2 bases and J shed 5 bases, with 18 bases lying between them. In DNA, the CDR3 is TGTGCCTGGAGTCGACATTCCTCGCATATGGAGACCCAGTACTTC. This codes for CAWSRHSSHMETQYF.

This chain links TRBV5-4 with TRBJ1-3; D not resolved. This CDR3 comprises 14 residues. The germline V gene has CDR1 SGHNT and CDR2 YYREEE (reference sequence). V gave up 4 bases and J gave up 0 bases, with 8 bases separating them. The CDR3 is CASSERASGNTIYF. The CDR3 coding sequence is TGTGCCAGCAGCGAACGGGCCTCTGGAAACACCATATATTTT.

The J gene is TRBJ1-1, the V gene TRBV5-1, with TRBD1 matching 8 bases. The CDR3 sequence is 15 residues long. Unmatched junction bases numbered 8, after V lost 2 bases and J lost 5 bases. Germline CDR1 SGHRS, CDR2 YFSETQ. The CDR3 reads CASSFSLQGATEAFF. The DNA for the CDR3 is TGCGCCAGCAGCTTTTCGTTGCAGGGGGCAACTGAAGCTTTCTTT.